Listed below are T cell receptor beta chains from one sample, sequenced in a study of blood T cell repertoires in COVID-19. Only in-frame clones appear in the TCRdb table, and some are missing; sequencing was by immunoSEQ multiplex PCR. This table holds 150,000 to 200,000 clones, about 80% found once. Sequencing input: PBMCs or T cells enriched from blood (not recorded which). The receptors here all came from a man aged 60 to 75 who had been exposed to COVID-19. Both conserved end residues are part of each CDR3. The D gene is left open where the match is weak. A row's size may be missing; if present it is once, few, many or a size class.

D	V	size	J	DNA	CDR3
TRBD1	TRBV12-3/TRBV12-4	-	TRBJ1-1	TGTGCCAGCAGTAGGACAGGGACCGCTGAAGCTTTCTTT	CASSRTGTAEAFF
-	TRBV7-2	once	TRBJ2-7	TGTGCCAGCAGCTTAACCCGAACAGGCCCCTACGAGCAGTACTTC	CASSLTRTGPYEQYF
TRBD2	TRBV7-2	once	TRBJ2-1	TGTGCCAGCAGCTTAGGGGCTAGCGGGACCTACAATGAGCAGTTCTTC	CASSLGASGTYNEQFF
-	TRBV7-2	-	TRBJ1-2	TGTGCCAGTAACATTAGGGATTCGGGGTACTATGGCTACACCTTC	CASNIRDSGYYGYTF
-	TRBV3-1/TRBV3-2	-	TRBJ2-7	TGTGCCAGCAGCCAAGGTGCGGGTAGTGTCTACGAGCAGTACTTC	CASSQGAGSVYEQYF
-	TRBV3-1/TRBV3-2	-	TRBJ2-3	TGTGCCAGCAGCCTTCTAGATACGCAGTATTTT	CASSLLDTQYF
-	TRBV24-1	-	TRBJ2-5	TGTGCCACCAGTGACCACAGGGTTGGGCTTGGGGAGACCCAGTACTTC	CATSDHRVGLGETQYF
TRBD1	TRBV30	few	TRBJ1-3	TGTGCCTGGAGTTGGACAGGGGAAAACACCATATATTTT	CAWSWTGENTIYF
TRBD1	TRBV24-1	-	TRBJ2-2	TGTGCCACCAGTGATTTTTATAACCCCGGGACAGGGATATTAGCAGACACCGGGGAGCTGTTTTTT	CATSDFYNPGTGILADTGELFF
-	TRBV18	-	TRBJ1-3	TGTGCCAGCTCACCCCTACGGGAGGGAAACACCATATATTTT	CASSPLREGNTIYF
-	TRBV5-1	-	TRBJ1-1	TGCGCCAGCAGCTTGGATTGGCGGTCGAACACTGAAGCTTTCTTT	CASSLDWRSNTEAFF
TRBD1	TRBV5-1	-	TRBJ2-6	TGCGCCAGCAGCTTCACGGAAACAGGGGGTCCTGGGGCCAACGTCCTGACTTTC	CASSFTETGGPGANVLTF
TRBD1	TRBV24-1	-	TRBJ1-1	TGTGCCACCAGGAACAGGGGGAACACTGAAGCTTTCTTT	CATRNRGNTEAFF
TRBD1	TRBV28	-	TRBJ1-5	TGTGCCAGCAGTTTGGGACAGGGTTTTAGGCAGCCCCAGCATTTT	CASSLGQGFRQPQHF
TRBD2	TRBV5-4	-	TRBJ2-7	TGTGCCAGCAGCTTGGAGATTAGCGGGAGTTACGAGCAGTACTTC	CASSLEISGSYEQYF
TRBD2	TRBV5-1	-	TRBJ2-7	TGCGCCAGCACATCTAGCGGGAGGGTGAACGAGCAGTACTTC	CASTSSGRVNEQYF
-	TRBV19	-	TRBJ1-3	TGTGCCAGTAACAGACAGCTCTCTGGAAACACCATATATTTT	CASNRQLSGNTIYF
-	TRBV14	-	TRBJ2-3	TGTGCCAGCAGCCAAGTATTCGGAGGGGGGGAGTATTTT	CASSQVFGGGEYF
-	TRBV29-1	-	TRBJ1-1	TGCAGCGTTGAACATAGGGGCACTGAAGCTTTCTTT	CSVEHRGTEAFF
-	TRBV12-3/TRBV12-4	-	TRBJ1-2	TGTGCCAGCTCCCCCACCCAGTACTATGGCTACACCTTC	CASSPTQYYGYTF
-	TRBV5-1	-	TRBJ1-4	TGCGCCAGCAGCCCGATACCGGGGATTGAGGAAAAACTGTTTTTT	CASSPIPGIEEKLFF
TRBD2	TRBV7-6	-	TRBJ2-5	TGTGCCAGCAGCTTAGCGGTCGCAGCGGGGGAAGAGACCCAGTACTTC	CASSLAVAAGEETQYF
TRBD2	TRBV5-1	-	TRBJ2-7	TGCGCCAGCAGCTCGGGCGGGGGTAGCTCCTACGAGCAGTACTTC	CASSSGGGSSYEQYF
-	TRBV25-1	-	TRBJ1-2	TGTGCCAGCAGTGAAACCCCGGGAGTCGGCTACACCTTC	CASSETPGVGYTF
-	TRBV7-2	-	TRBJ1-5	TGTGCCAGCAGCTTAGTGGCAGAACGAAGCAATCAGCCCCAGCATTTT	CASSLVAERSNQPQHF
TRBD1	TRBV6-1	-	TRBJ2-4	TGTGCCAGCAGTGACCGACAGGGCGTAAGCATTCAGTACTTC	CASSDRQGVSIQYF
TRBD1	TRBV29-1	-	TRBJ1-1	TGCAGCGGAAGGGGGACAGTTCAATCTGAAGCTTTCTTT	CSGRGTVQSEAFF
-	TRBV25-1	-	TRBJ2-2	TGTGCCAGCAGTCGAGGGACGAACACCGGGGAGCTGTTTTTT	CASSRGTNTGELFF
-	TRBV2	-	TRBJ2-1	TGTGCCAGCAGTGCCCAGCGGACTCTCTGGAATGAGCAGTTCTTC	CASSAQRTLWNEQFF
-	TRBV27	-	TRBJ2-7	TGTGCCAGCAGTGCGGGCCCTCCTCGCTACGAGCAGTACTTC	CASSAGPPRYEQYF
TRBD1	TRBV7-9	-	TRBJ1-4	TGTGCCAGCAGCTTGGGGACAGCGCATGAAAAACTGTTTTTT	CASSLGTAHEKLFF
TRBD1	TRBV27	-	TRBJ2-7	TGTGCCAGCAGTTTATGGTCTCGGACAGGGGCTGACGAGCAGTACTTC	CASSLWSRTGADEQYF
-	TRBV7-3	-	TRBJ2-6	TGTGCCAGCAGCTTATTACTCCCTTCTCAAACGCCGAACTCTGGGGCCAACGTCCTGACTTTC	CASSLLLPSQTPNSGANVLTF
-	TRBV5-4	-	TRBJ2-2	TGTGCCAGCAGCTTGGTCAGGACCGGGGAGCTGTTTTTT	CASSLVRTGELFF
-	TRBV7-2	-	TRBJ2-2	TGTGCCAGCAGCTCCACTAGAGACACCGGGGAGCTGTTTTTT	CASSSTRDTGELFF
TRBD2	TRBV11-2	-	TRBJ2-1	TGTGCCAGCAGCAAGGGACTAGCGGGAGTTGGTGAGCAGTTCTTC	CASSKGLAGVGEQFF
-	TRBV18	-	TRBJ2-7	TGTGCCAGCTCACCCCACTGGCGAGTCTCTTCAGGGGAGCAGTACTTC	CASSPHWRVSSGEQYF
TRBD2	TRBV9	-	TRBJ2-5	TGTGCCAGCAGCGCCGAACCCTCCGGGGGGTACCAAGAGACCCAGTACTTC	CASSAEPSGGYQETQYF
-	TRBV13	few	TRBJ2-5	TGTGCCAGCAGTCAGAAGGGGGGGGCACGTGAGACCCAGTACTTC	CASSQKGGARETQYF
-	TRBV10-1	-	TRBJ1-4	TGCGCCAGCAGTGAGTTTGCGGGTACTAATGAAAAACTGTTTTTT	CASSEFAGTNEKLFF
TRBD1	TRBV27	-	TRBJ2-2	TGTGCCAGCAGTTTTAAACAGGGGGCGGCCGGGGAGCTGTTTTTT	CASSFKQGAAGELFF
TRBD1	TRBV10-3	-	TRBJ2-7	TGTGCCATCAGTGAGTCTGGACAGGCCCGGCCGTACTTC	CAISESGQARPYF
-	TRBV11-2	-	TRBJ2-1	TGTGCCAGCAGCTTAGATATTGCGGGTCGGAGGAATGAGCAGTTCTTC	CASSLDIAGRRNEQFF
-	TRBV30	-	TRBJ1-5	TGTGCCTGGAGCCGAGGGATTGGCAATCAGCCCCAGCATTTT	CAWSRGIGNQPQHF
TRBD2	TRBV5-1	once	TRBJ2-1	TGCGCCAGCAGTCTAGCGGGGGGCAATGAGCAGTTCTTC	CASSLAGGNEQFF
TRBD1	TRBV7-8	-	TRBJ1-6	TGTGCCAGCAGCTCGGGACAGGGGGTCGGTTCACCCCTCCACTTT	CASSSGQGVGSPLHF
TRBD1	TRBV19	few	TRBJ1-1	TGTGCCAGTAGTATCCGGGGACAGGTGAACACTGAAGCTTTCTTT	CASSIRGQVNTEAFF